Reported below is one T cell receptor beta chain. This clone was counted once. Its target antigen remains unknown. Base qualities are missing; no much larger clone stands one base away. CDR3 length: 15 amino acids, cysteine to phenylalanine. The CDR3 DNA has 45 bases and is translated from base 1. V trim: 4 bases; J trim: 1 base; unmatched bases: 3. The germline V gene provides CDR1 SQVTM and CDR2 ANQGSEA. These data originate in a study of cytotoxic CD8 clonotypes in ibrutinib-treated CLL (dated by TCRdb to 2020 to 2023). For context, the study as a whole: The cohort was composed of 11 relapsed/refractory and roughly 14 treatment-naive patients; IGHV unmutated status was identified in roughly 17 patients. Every sample from remission and from progressive disease was obtained while the patients were still on ibrutinib. Samples at response were collected after a median of about twelve months of treatment, with a range of about 6 to 40 months. Cryopreserved peripheral blood mononuclear cells were obtained before treatment, at response, and at either sustained remission or disease progression. Responses were partial in roughly 24 patients and complete in 2; after median roughly 69 months follow-up, around 14 stayed in remission and around 12 progressed. On average, each sample had approximately 250,000 productive templates and more than 75,000 productive rearrangements. Of the roughly 79 people in the trial, some 28 had longitudinal samples available. General findings and caveats noted by the study authors: Sustained-remission and progressing patients did not have matched sampling times, and lymph node repertoires were not examined. Clonality increased at ibrutinib response, stayed stable in sustained remission, and fell back toward baseline at progression. Public clonotypes were rare and either contracted or stayed stable during treatment, and the rise in clonality at ibrutinib response reflected the expansion of private clonotypes. Baseline clonality exceeded that of age-matched healthy donors and correlated strongly with circulating CD8+ T-cell counts.

What the time point label conveys for this sample: progressive disease on ibrutinib. For TCR beta library preparation, 1.5 to 2 micrograms of genomic DNA were extracted from the cryopreserved PBMCs. Longitudinal blood samples from CLL patients on ibrutinib monotherapy underwent high-throughput TCR beta sequencing. The patients took part in an open-label, single-center phase 2 trial of ibrutinib monotherapy. Each clonotype received, on average, about 10x coverage in deep resolution sequencing performed on a MiSeq, where the target depth lay between 1 in 1 million and 1 in 200,000 T cells. TCR beta libraries were generated with the immunoSEQ hsTCRB Kit. As for how the authors treated the data: ImmunoSEQ Data Assistant and ImmunoSEQ Analyzer were used for data analysis, and V, D and J genes were assigned according to IMGT definitions. Clonality was computed as one minus normalized Shannon entropy of productive rearrangement frequencies, ranging from 0 to 1. Only overrepresented clonotypes making up at least 0.05% of the repertoire of each patient were included in the public clonotype analysis. Roughly 13 age-matched healthy donor repertoires from immuneACCESS were used as controls for clonality. TCRdb stores this immuneACCESS table with in-frame sequences only. Part of the clones is absent; in the studies checked, under half of the shortfall reflects unresolved V genes, and no reason is known for the rest. That table gives V, J and clone size, and the DNA gave D and trimming. The sample table contains 150,000 to 200,000 clones; only one count was recorded for more than 70% of them. Around 3% of the sample rests with the top ten.

Material: PBMCs, obtained at disease progression, from a patient treated with ibrutinib. This chain is built from TRBV29-1 and TRBJ2-3; TRBD2 agrees with 12 junctional bases. This receptor was identified in a human donor with chronic lymphocytic leukemia. In nucleotides, the sequence is TGCAGCGTTGGAAGACTAGCGGGAGGCACAGATACGCAGTATTTT. Translated, it gives CSVGRLAGGTDTQYF.